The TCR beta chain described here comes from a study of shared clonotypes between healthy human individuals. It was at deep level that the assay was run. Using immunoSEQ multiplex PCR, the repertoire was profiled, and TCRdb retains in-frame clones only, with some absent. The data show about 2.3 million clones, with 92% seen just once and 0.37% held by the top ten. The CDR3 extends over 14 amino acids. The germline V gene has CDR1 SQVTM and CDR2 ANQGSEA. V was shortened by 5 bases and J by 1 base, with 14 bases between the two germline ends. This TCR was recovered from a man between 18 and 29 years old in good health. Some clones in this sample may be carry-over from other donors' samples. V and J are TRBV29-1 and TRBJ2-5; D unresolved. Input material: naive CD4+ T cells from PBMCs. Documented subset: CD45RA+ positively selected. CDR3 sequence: CSVKGLVVQETQYF. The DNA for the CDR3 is TGCAGCGTTAAAGGGCTAGTGGTCCAAGAGACCCAGTACTTC.